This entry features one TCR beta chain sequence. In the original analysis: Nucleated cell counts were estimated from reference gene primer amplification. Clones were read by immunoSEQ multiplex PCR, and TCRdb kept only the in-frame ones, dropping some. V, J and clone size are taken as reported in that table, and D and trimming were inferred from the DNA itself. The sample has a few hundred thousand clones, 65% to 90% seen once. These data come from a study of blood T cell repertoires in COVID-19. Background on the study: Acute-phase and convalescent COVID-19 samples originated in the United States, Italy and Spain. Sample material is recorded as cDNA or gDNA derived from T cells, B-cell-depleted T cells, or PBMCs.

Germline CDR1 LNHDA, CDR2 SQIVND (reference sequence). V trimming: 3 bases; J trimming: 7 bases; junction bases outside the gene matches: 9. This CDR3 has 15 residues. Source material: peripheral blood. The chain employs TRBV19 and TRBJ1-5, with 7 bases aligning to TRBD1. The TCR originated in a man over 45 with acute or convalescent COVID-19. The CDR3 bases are TGTGCCAGTAGTATCCCCGACAGGGTAGGGCAGCCCCAGCATTTT. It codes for CASSIPDRVGQPQHF. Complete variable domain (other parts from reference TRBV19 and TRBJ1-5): DGGITQSPKYLFRKEGQNVTLSCEQNLNHDAMYWYRQDPGQGLRLIYYSQIVNDFQKGDIAEGYSVSREKKESFPLTVTSAQKNPTAFYLCASSIPDRVGQPQHFGDGTRLSIL.